Listed below are T cell receptor beta chains from one sample, sequenced in a study of OX40 agonist ivuxolimab in advanced cancers. This table comes from immunoSEQ multiplex PCR, and its TCRdb copy is limited to in-frame clones, with some not included. Altogether 90,000 to 100,000 clones are present, about 90% being singletons, with the ten largest covering 0.79%. Material: CD4+ or CD8+ T cells sorted from blood, obtained in a trial of the OX40 agonist ivuxolimab. The receptors originated from an adult with an advanced solid tumor such as melanoma, head and neck, liver or kidney cancer. CDR3s leave out the opening cysteine and the closing phenylalanine or tryptophan. The order of the fields is CDR3 protein, D gene, V gene, clone size, J gene. D genes are given only for firm matches. Clone size appears in some rows only: once, few, many, or a class for an expanded clone.

cdr3_aa: ASGSDGSSYNEQF
d_call: -
v_call: TRBV12-5
clone_size: -
j_call: TRBJ2-1

cdr3_aa: ASSKQGPGYQPQH
d_call: -
v_call: TRBV7-2
clone_size: -
j_call: TRBJ1-5

cdr3_aa: ASSTLQGSVNGYT
d_call: TRBD1
v_call: TRBV28
clone_size: once
j_call: TRBJ1-2

cdr3_aa: ASSLGNYGYT
d_call: -
v_call: TRBV5-1
clone_size: -
j_call: TRBJ1-2

cdr3_aa: ASSQGDRREETQY
d_call: -
v_call: TRBV4-2
clone_size: -
j_call: TRBJ2-5

cdr3_aa: ASSLAWRQETQY
d_call: -
v_call: TRBV7-2
clone_size: -
j_call: TRBJ2-5

cdr3_aa: ASSTQTVNYGYT
d_call: -
v_call: TRBV6-1
clone_size: -
j_call: TRBJ1-2

cdr3_aa: ASSASSLAGGRNEQF
d_call: TRBD2
v_call: TRBV5-1
clone_size: -
j_call: TRBJ2-1

cdr3_aa: AWSRTYSYEQY
d_call: -
v_call: TRBV30
clone_size: -
j_call: TRBJ2-7

cdr3_aa: ASSRGTGGNTEAF
d_call: TRBD1
v_call: TRBV4-1
clone_size: -
j_call: TRBJ1-1

cdr3_aa: AWRDRSKYGYT
d_call: -
v_call: TRBV30
clone_size: -
j_call: TRBJ1-2

cdr3_aa: ASRKNSPLH
d_call: -
v_call: TRBV2
clone_size: few
j_call: TRBJ1-6

cdr3_aa: ASSSRHEQY
d_call: -
v_call: TRBV28
clone_size: -
j_call: TRBJ2-7

cdr3_aa: ASSAVTGGAEKLF
d_call: TRBD1
v_call: TRBV25-1
clone_size: once
j_call: TRBJ1-4

cdr3_aa: ASSVGAPAYEQY
d_call: -
v_call: TRBV9
clone_size: -
j_call: TRBJ2-7

cdr3_aa: ASSHPGTGYGYT
d_call: TRBD1
v_call: TRBV18
clone_size: -
j_call: TRBJ1-2

cdr3_aa: ASSLYPQTAEAF
d_call: -
v_call: TRBV28
clone_size: -
j_call: TRBJ1-1

cdr3_aa: ASRRDRVAYNSPLH
d_call: TRBD1
v_call: TRBV27
clone_size: once
j_call: TRBJ1-6

cdr3_aa: ASSPTSGGKETQY
d_call: TRBD2
v_call: TRBV18
clone_size: -
j_call: TRBJ2-5

cdr3_aa: ASSESRARTPNNSPLH
d_call: -
v_call: TRBV10-1
clone_size: -
j_call: TRBJ1-6

cdr3_aa: ASSDWAASTDTQY
d_call: -
v_call: TRBV2
clone_size: -
j_call: TRBJ2-3

cdr3_aa: ASSTQGVSGNEQF
d_call: TRBD1
v_call: TRBV7-9
clone_size: -
j_call: TRBJ2-1

cdr3_aa: ASSLAGGPLNIQY
d_call: TRBD2
v_call: TRBV28
clone_size: -
j_call: TRBJ2-4

cdr3_aa: ASLTIGNTGELF
d_call: -
v_call: TRBV19
clone_size: -
j_call: TRBJ2-2

cdr3_aa: ASSQEGRRGQAF
d_call: -
v_call: TRBV4-2
clone_size: few
j_call: TRBJ1-1

cdr3_aa: ASSKALAPSQETQY
d_call: -
v_call: TRBV21-1
clone_size: -
j_call: TRBJ2-5

cdr3_aa: ASSPVGLAGGSSTQY
d_call: TRBD2
v_call: TRBV11-2
clone_size: once
j_call: TRBJ2-5

cdr3_aa: ASRQGPFTEAF
d_call: -
v_call: TRBV2
clone_size: -
j_call: TRBJ1-1

cdr3_aa: ASRKLSADTQY
d_call: -
v_call: TRBV28
clone_size: -
j_call: TRBJ2-3

cdr3_aa: ASSVGGNYGYT
d_call: -
v_call: TRBV9
clone_size: -
j_call: TRBJ1-2

cdr3_aa: ASSSRGGETQY
d_call: -
v_call: TRBV18
clone_size: -
j_call: TRBJ2-5

cdr3_aa: ASSFRGSPTLH
d_call: -
v_call: TRBV28
clone_size: -
j_call: TRBJ1-6

cdr3_aa: ASSLGDRGHGTQY
d_call: TRBD1
v_call: TRBV7-9
clone_size: -
j_call: TRBJ2-3

cdr3_aa: ASSLRDRVAF
d_call: TRBD1
v_call: TRBV19
clone_size: -
j_call: TRBJ1-1

cdr3_aa: ASSLVQTNEKLF
d_call: -
v_call: TRBV5-6
clone_size: -
j_call: TRBJ1-4

cdr3_aa: ASSEQNSPLH
d_call: -
v_call: TRBV6-5
clone_size: few
j_call: TRBJ1-6

cdr3_aa: ASTLGAEAF
d_call: -
v_call: TRBV28
clone_size: -
j_call: TRBJ1-1

cdr3_aa: ASSGRTVAFTEAF
d_call: -
v_call: TRBV5-4
clone_size: -
j_call: TRBJ1-1

cdr3_aa: ASSFDSTTGELF
d_call: -
v_call: TRBV5-1
clone_size: few
j_call: TRBJ2-2

cdr3_aa: AISDSRQGGTEAF
d_call: TRBD1
v_call: TRBV10-3
clone_size: -
j_call: TRBJ1-1

cdr3_aa: ARGGGGATYEQY
d_call: -
v_call: TRBV2
clone_size: -
j_call: TRBJ2-7

cdr3_aa: ASSSLGVNEKLF
d_call: -
v_call: TRBV6-6
clone_size: -
j_call: TRBJ1-4

cdr3_aa: ASSPQGARETQY
d_call: TRBD1
v_call: TRBV7-9
clone_size: -
j_call: TRBJ2-5

cdr3_aa: ASSSAGVGQF
d_call: TRBD2
v_call: TRBV7-2
clone_size: -
j_call: TRBJ2-1

cdr3_aa: ASRAGTSGGARGIQY
d_call: TRBD2
v_call: TRBV7-2
clone_size: -
j_call: TRBJ2-4

cdr3_aa: AWSARFRGKNIQY
d_call: -
v_call: TRBV30
clone_size: -
j_call: TRBJ2-4

cdr3_aa: AISEEQVGWNSPLH
d_call: -
v_call: TRBV10-3
clone_size: -
j_call: TRBJ1-6

cdr3_aa: ASSFGAHGAGNTIY
d_call: -
v_call: TRBV6-5
clone_size: -
j_call: TRBJ1-3

cdr3_aa: ATTEGGATFRSNQPQH
d_call: -
v_call: TRBV19
clone_size: -
j_call: TRBJ1-5

cdr3_aa: AWSVRLGDSNQPQH
d_call: -
v_call: TRBV30
clone_size: once
j_call: TRBJ1-5

cdr3_aa: ASSLDVEAGQY
d_call: -
v_call: TRBV11-2
clone_size: -
j_call: TRBJ2-7

cdr3_aa: ASSLDLAGSYEQY
d_call: TRBD2
v_call: TRBV5-1
clone_size: -
j_call: TRBJ2-7

cdr3_aa: ASSSGTGMEKLF
d_call: TRBD1
v_call: TRBV7-6
clone_size: -
j_call: TRBJ1-4

cdr3_aa: ASSESGWVPAF
d_call: -
v_call: TRBV10-2
clone_size: -
j_call: TRBJ2-1